This TCR beta chain stems from a study of T cells after yellow fever vaccination. TCRdb re-called the 5' RACE reads through MiXCR, storing one row per CDR3 protein. This table has about 550,000 distinct CDR3 sequences, 15% to 20% appearing once. Germline V CDR1 and CDR2: LGHNA, YNFKEQ. Germline trimming cut 5 bases from V and 5 bases from J; bases unmatched to any gene: 7. The length of the CDR3 is 15 residues. The sequence was obtained from a man aged 30-40 years who received the YFV17D yellow fever vaccine. The input for sequencing was PBMCs, taken 15 days after the yellow fever booster vaccination. The rearrangement joins TRBV4-2 to TRBJ2-2; 8 bases are shared with TRBD2. CDR3 nucleotide sequence: TGTGCCAGCAGCGCCAGGGGACTAGAAACCGGGGAGCTGTTTTTT. Encoded protein: CASSARGLETGELFF.